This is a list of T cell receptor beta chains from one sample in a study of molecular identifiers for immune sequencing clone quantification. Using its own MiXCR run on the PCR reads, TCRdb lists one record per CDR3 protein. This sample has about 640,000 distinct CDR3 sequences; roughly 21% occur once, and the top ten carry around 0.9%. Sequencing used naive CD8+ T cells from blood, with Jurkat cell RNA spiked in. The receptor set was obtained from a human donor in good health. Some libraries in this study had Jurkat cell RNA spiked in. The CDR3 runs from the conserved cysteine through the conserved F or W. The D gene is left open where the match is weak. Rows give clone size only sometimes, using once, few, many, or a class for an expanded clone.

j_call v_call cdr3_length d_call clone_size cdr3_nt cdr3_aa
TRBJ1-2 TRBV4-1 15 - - TGCGCCAGCAGCCAGACAGGACAGACTAACTATGGCTACACCTTC CASSQTGQTNYGYTF
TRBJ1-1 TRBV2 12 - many TGTGCCAAAAACAGCGTTAACACTGAAGCTTTCTTT CAKNSVNTEAFF
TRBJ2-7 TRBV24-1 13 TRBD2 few TGTGCCACCAGTTCGGCGGGAGGCAACGAGCAGTACTTC CATSSAGGNEQYF
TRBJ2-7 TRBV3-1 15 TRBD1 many TGTGCCAGCAGTCCCGCCGGGACAGGAAAAGAAGAGCAGTACTTC CASSPAGTGKEEQYF
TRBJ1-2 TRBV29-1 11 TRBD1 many TGCAGCGTTGGGACAGGGGATGGCTACACCTTC CSVGTGDGYTF
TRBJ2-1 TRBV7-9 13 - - TGTGCCAGCAGCTCTCTAGACATCAATGAGCAGTTCTTC CASSSLDINEQFF
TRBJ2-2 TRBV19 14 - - TGTGCCAGTAATACACAGATGAACACCGGGGAGCTGTTTTTT CASNTQMNTGELFF
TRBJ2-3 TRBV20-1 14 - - TGCAGTGCTAGAGACAGCTCTGGCACGGGTACGCAGTATTTT CSARDSSGTGTQYF
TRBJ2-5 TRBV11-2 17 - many TGTGCCAGCAGCGCTAAGCCTGATATAACAAAACAAGAGACCCAGTACTTC CASSAKPDITKQETQYF
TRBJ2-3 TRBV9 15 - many TGTGCCAGCAGTCGGACGGGGGTTTACACAGATACGCAGTATTTT CASSRTGVYTDTQYF
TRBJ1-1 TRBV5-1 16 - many TGCGCCAGCAGCTTGGCTGGTCAGGGAGCAGGCACTGAAGCTTTCTTT CASSLAGQGAGTEAFF
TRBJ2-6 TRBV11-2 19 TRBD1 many TGTGCCAGCAGCTTATTCAGGGACAGGGGGTACTCTGGGGCCAACGTCCTGACTTTC CASSLFRDRGYSGANVLTF
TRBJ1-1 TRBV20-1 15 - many TGCAGTGCTAGAGACCCCCTCATTCGGTACACTGAAGCTTTCTTT CSARDPLIRYTEAFF
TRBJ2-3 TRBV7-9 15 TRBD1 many TGTGCCAGCAGCATAGACAGGGGAAGCACAGATACGCAGTATTTT CASSIDRGSTDTQYF
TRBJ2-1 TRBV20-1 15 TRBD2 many TGCAGTGCTAGAGATCTAGCCAGCGGGATCGGTGAGCAGTTCTTC CSARDLASGIGEQFF
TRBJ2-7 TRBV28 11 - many TGTGCCAGCAGTTTTCCCGGCGAGCAGTACTTC CASSFPGEQYF
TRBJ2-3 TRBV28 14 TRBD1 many TGTGCCAGCAGCCCCGGACAGGGTCCAGATACGCAGTATTTT CASSPGQGPDTQYF
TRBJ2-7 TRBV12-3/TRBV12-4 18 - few TGTGCCAGCAGCTCTACCCTCCTGGCGGGGTGGTTTTCCTACGAGCAGTACTTC CASSSTLLAGWFSYEQYF
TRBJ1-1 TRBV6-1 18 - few TGTGCCAGCAGTGGGCGCGGGAGGAGACAGCCAATGAACACTGAAGCTTTCTTT CASSGRGRRQPMNTEAFF
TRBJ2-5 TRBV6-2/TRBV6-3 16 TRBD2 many TGTGCCAGCAGTCTCTGGACTAGCCGGGGGCAAGAGACCCAGTACTTC CASSLWTSRGQETQYF
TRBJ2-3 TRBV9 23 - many TGTGCCAGCAGCCCCCACCTTCGGGGAGGGGGAAGAGCCCCCTCGAAACGCACAGATACGCAGTATTTT CASSPHLRGGGRAPSKRTDTQYF
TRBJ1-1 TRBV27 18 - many TGTGCCAGCAGTTCCCTCACCCCCGGGGGACCCATGAACACTGAAGCTTTCTTT CASSSLTPGGPMNTEAFF
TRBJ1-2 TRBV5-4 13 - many TGTGCCAGCAGCCATATAGCTAACTATGGCTACACCTTC CASSHIANYGYTF
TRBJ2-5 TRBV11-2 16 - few TGTGCCAGCAGCTTAGATGTTGGGCAGGGCGGAGAGACCCAGTACTTC CASSLDVGQGGETQYF
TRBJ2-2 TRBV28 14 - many TGTGCCAGCAGTTTAAGTCTTCGTACCGGGGAGCTGTTTTTT CASSLSLRTGELFF
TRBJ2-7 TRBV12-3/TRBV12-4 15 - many TGTGCCAGCAGTTCGCCGGAGTCAAGCTCCTACGAGCAGTACTTC CASSSPESSSYEQYF
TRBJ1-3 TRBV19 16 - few TGTGCCAGTAGTATAGATAGCGGCAACTCTGGAAACACCATATATTTT CASSIDSGNSGNTIYF
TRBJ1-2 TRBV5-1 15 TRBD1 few TGCGCCAGCAGCTGGATGGCAGGGGGCGAGTTCCCCTACACCTTC CASSWMAGGEFPYTF
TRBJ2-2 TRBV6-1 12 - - TGTGCCAGCAGTGATGTCCCCGGGGAGCTGTTTTTT CASSDVPGELFF
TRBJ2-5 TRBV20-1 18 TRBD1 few TGCAGTGCTAGAGACCTTGGGACAGGGGGCCTACCCCAAGAGACCCAGTACTTC CSARDLGTGGLPQETQYF
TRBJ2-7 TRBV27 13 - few TGTGCCAGCAGTTTATGGGACTCCTACGAGCAGTACTTC CASSLWDSYEQYF
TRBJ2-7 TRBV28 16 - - TGTGCCAGCAGTTTACGTACAGGGTTGAGGGGGGTCGAGCAGTACTTC CASSLRTGLRGVEQYF
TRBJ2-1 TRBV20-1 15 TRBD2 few TGCAGTGCTAGAGATACTAGCGGAGGCCACAATGAGCAGTTCTTC CSARDTSGGHNEQFF
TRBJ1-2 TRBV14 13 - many TGTGCCAGCAGCCAAGGAGCGATCTATGGCTACACCTTC CASSQGAIYGYTF
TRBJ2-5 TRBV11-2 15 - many TGTGCCAGCAGCCCGGGGGTAGGGAGCAGAGAGACCCAGTACTTC CASSPGVGSRETQYF
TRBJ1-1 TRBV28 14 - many TGTGCCAGCAGTTTCCATCAGGGGAACACTGAAGCTTTCTTT CASSFHQGNTEAFF